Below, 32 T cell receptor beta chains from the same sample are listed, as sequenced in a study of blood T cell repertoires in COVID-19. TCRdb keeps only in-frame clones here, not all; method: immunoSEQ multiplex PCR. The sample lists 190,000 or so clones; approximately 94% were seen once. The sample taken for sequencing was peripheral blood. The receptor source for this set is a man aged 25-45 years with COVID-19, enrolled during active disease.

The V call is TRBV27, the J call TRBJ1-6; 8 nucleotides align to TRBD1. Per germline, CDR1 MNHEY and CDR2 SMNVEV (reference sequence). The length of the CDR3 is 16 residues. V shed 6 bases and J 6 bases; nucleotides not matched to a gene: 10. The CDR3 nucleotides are TGTGCCAGCAGGAGCCCAGGGGGCGCTTTTAATTCACCCCTCCACTTT. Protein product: CASRSPGGAFNSPLHF.

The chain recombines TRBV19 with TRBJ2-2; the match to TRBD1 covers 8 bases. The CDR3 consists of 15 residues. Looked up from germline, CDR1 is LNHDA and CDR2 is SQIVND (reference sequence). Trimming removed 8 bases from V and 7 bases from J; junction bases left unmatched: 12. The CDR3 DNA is TGTGCCAGTTGTTGGACAGGGATTGGCAACGGGGAGCTGTTTTTT. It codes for CASCWTGIGNGELFF. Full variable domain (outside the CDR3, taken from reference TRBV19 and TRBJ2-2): DGGITQSPKYLFRKEGQNVTLSCEQNLNHDAMYWYRQDPGQGLRLIYYSQIVNDFQKGDIAEGYSVSREKKESFPLTVTSAQKNPTAFYLCASCWTGIGNGELFFGEGSRLTVL.

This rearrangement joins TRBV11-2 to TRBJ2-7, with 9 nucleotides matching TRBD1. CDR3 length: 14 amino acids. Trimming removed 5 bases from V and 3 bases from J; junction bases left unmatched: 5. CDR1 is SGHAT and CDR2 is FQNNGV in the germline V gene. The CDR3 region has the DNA TGTGCCAGCAGCCCGCTGACAGGGGGCTACGAGCAGTACTTC. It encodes CASSPLTGGYEQYF.

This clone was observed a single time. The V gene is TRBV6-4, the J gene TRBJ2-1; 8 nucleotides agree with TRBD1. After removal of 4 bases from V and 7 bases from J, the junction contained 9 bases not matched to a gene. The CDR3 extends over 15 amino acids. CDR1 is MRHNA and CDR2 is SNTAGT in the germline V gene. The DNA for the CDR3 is TGTGCCAGCAGTGCCCGTGGGCAGGGGGCGAATGAGCAGTTCTTC. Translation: CASSARGQGANEQFF.

CDR3 amino acids: CASSRDRDGNTIYF. The DNA of the CDR3 is TGTGCCAGCAGTCGGGACAGGGACGGAAACACCATATATTTT. This rearrangement joins TRBV3-1 (or the pseudogene TRBV3-2) to TRBJ1-3, with 9 nucleotides matching TRBD1. Germline V gene sequence: CDR1 LGHDT, CDR2 YNNKEL (reference sequence). V was clipped by 6 bases and J by 4 bases; unmatched bases: 4. This CDR3 spans 14 amino acids.

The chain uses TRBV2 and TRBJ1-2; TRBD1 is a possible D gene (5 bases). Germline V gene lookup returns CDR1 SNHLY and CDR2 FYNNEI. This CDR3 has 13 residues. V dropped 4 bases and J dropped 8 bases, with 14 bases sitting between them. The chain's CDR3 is CASSVWQGEGYTF. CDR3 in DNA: TGTGCCAGCAGTGTATGGCAGGGTGAAGGCTACACCTTC.

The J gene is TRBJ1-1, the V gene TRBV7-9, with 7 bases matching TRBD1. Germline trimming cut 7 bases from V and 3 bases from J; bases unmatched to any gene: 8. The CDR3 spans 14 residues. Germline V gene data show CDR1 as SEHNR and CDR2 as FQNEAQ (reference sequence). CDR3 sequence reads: CASKIWDRYTEAFF. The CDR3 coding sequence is TGTGCCAGCAAAATATGGGACAGATACACTGAAGCTTTCTTT.

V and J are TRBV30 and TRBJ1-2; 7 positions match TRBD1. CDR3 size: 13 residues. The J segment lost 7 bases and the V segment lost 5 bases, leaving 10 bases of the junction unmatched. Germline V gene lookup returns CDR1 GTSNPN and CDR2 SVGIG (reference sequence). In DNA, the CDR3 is TGTGCCTGGGGGACAGAGAGAGTTGTTGGCTACACCTTC. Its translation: CAWGTERVVGYTF.

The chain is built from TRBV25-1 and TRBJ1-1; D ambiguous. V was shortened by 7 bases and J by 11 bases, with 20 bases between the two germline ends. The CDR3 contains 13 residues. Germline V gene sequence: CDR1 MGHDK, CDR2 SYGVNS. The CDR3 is CASTPRGSMSAFF. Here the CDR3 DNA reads TGTGCCAGCACCCCACGGGGATCGATGTCGGCTTTCTTT.

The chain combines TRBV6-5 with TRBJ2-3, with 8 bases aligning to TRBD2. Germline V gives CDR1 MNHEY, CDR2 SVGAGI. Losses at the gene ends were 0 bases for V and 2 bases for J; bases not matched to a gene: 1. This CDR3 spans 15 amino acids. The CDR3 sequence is CASSYSTSATDTQYF. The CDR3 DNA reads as TGTGCCAGCAGTTACTCGACTAGCGCCACAGATACGCAGTATTTT.

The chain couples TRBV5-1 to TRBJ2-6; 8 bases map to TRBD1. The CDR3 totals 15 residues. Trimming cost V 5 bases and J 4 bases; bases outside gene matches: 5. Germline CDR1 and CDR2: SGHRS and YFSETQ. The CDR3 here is CASSGQGSGANVLTF. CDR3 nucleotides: TGCGCCAGCAGTGGACAGGGCTCCGGGGCCAACGTCCTGACTTTC. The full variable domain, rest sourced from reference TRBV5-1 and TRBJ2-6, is KAGVTQTPRYLIKTRGQQVTLSCSPISGHRSVSWYQQTPGQGLQFLFEYFSETQRNKGNFPGRFSGRQFSNSRSEMNVSTLELGDSALYLCASSGQGSGANVLTFGAGSRLTVL.

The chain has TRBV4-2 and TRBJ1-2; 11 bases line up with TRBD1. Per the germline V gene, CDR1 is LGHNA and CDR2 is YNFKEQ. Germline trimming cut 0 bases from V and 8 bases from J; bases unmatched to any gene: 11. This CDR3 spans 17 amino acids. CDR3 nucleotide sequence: TGTGCCAGCAGCCAAGAGCCCGCACCGGGACAGGGGGAAGGCTACACCTTC. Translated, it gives CASSQEPAPGQGEGYTF.

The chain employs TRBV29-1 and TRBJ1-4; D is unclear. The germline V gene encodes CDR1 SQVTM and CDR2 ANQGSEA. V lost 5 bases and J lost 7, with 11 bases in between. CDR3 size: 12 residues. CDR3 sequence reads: CSVYSVSEKLFF. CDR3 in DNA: TGCAGCGTTTACAGTGTGTCTGAAAAACTGTTTTTT.

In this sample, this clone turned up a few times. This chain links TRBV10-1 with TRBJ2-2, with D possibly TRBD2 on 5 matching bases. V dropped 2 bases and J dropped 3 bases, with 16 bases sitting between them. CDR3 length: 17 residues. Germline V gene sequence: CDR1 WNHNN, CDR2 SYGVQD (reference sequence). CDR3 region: CASSELLGAPDTGELFF. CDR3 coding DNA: TGCGCCAGCAGTGAGCTATTGGGAGCTCCTGACACCGGGGAGCTGTTTTTT.

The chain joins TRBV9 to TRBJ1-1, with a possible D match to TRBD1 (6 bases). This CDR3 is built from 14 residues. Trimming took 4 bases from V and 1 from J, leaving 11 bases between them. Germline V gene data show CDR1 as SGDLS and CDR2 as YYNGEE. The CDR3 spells CASSRDMRNTEAFF. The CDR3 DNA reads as TGTGCCAGCAGCCGGGACATGAGGAACACTGAAGCTTTCTTT.

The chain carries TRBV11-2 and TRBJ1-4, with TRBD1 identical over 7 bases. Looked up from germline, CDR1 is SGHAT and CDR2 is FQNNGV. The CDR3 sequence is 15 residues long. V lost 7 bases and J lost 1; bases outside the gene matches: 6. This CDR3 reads CASNSRQGTNEKLFF. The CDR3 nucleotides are TGTGCCAGCAACTCGCGACAGGGAACTAATGAAAAACTGTTTTTT.

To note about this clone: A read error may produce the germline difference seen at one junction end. The CDR3 coding sequence is TGTGCCAGTACCTCCCGGGGGAAGGGCATATTCTTC. Residues: CASTSRGKGIFF. The chain uses TRBV19 and TRBJ1-2, with a tentative D call TRBD1 (5 bases). This CDR3 is 12 amino acids long. Germline CDR1 LNHDA, CDR2 SQIVND (reference sequence).

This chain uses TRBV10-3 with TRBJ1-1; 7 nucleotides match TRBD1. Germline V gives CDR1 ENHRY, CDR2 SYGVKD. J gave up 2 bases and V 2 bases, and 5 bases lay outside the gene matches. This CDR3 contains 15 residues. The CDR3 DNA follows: TGTGCCATCAGTGAGGATACAGGGGTAAACACTGAAGCTTTCTTT. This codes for CAISEDTGVNTEAFF.

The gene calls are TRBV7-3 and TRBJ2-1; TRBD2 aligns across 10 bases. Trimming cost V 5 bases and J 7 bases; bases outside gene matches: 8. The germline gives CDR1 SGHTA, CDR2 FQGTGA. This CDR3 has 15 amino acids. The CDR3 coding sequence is TGTGCCAGCAGCCCTATAGCGGGGGGTGTTAATGAGCAGTTCTTC. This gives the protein CASSPIAGGVNEQFF.

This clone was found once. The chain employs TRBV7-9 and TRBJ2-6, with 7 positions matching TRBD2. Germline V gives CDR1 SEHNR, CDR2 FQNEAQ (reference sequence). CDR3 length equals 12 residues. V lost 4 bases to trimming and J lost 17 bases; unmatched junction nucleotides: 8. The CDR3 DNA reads TGTGCCAGCAGCTCGGAGCGGGGCCTCTTGACTTTC. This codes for CASSSERGLLTF. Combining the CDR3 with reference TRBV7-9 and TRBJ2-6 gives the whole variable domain DTGVSQNPRHKITKRGQNVTFRCDPISEHNRLYWYRQTLGQGPEFLTYFQNEAQLEKSRLLSDRFSAERPKGSFSTLEIQRTEQGDSAMYLCASSSERGLLTFGAGSRLTVL.

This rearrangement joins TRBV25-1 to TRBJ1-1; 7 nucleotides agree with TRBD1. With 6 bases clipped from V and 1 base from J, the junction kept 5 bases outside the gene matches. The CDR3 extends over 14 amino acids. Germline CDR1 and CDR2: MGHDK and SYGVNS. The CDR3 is CASRGDSKNTEAFF. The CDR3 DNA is TGTGCCAGCAGGGGGGACAGCAAGAACACTGAAGCTTTCTTT.

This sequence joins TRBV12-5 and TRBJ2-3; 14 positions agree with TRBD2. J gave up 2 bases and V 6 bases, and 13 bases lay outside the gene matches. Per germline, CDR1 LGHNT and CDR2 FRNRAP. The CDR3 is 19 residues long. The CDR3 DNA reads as TGTGCTAGTGGCCTCTCCACCGGACTAGCGGGGGGTTACACAGATACGCAGTATTTT. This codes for CASGLSTGLAGGYTDTQYF.

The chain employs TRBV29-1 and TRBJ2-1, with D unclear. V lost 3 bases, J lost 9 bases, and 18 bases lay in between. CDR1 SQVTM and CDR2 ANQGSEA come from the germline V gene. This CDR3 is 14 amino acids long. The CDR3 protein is CSVDGVARGSEQFF. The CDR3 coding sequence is TGCAGCGTTGATGGCGTAGCCCGAGGCAGTGAGCAGTTCTTC.

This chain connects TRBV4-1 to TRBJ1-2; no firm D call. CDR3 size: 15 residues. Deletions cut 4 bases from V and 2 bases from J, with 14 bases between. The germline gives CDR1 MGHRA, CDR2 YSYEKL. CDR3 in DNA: TGCGCCAGCAGCCCGCCTACGGGTCGGAACTATGGCTACACCTTC. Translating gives CASSPPTGRNYGYTF.

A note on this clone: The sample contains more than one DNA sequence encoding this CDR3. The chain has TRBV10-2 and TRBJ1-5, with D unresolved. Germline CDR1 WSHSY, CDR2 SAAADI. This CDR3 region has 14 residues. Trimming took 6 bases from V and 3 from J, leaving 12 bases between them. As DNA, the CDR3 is TGCGCCAGCAGCGAATCGGGGAACAATCAGCCCCAGCATTTT. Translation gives CASSESGNNQPQHF.

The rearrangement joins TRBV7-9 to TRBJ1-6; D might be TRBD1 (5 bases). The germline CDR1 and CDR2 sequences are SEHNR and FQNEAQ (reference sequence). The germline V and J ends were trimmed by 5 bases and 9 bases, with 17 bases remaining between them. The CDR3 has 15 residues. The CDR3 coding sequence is TGTGCCAGCAGCCCCCAGGCGGGGACCCTTTCACCCCTCCACTTT. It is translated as CASSPQAGTLSPLHF.

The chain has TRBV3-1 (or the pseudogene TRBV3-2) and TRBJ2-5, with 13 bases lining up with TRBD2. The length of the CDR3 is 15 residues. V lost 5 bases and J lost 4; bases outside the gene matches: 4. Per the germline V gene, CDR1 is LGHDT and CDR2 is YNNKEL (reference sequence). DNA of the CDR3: TGTGCCAGCAGCACTAGCGGGGGGGCCCTAGAGACCCAGTACTTC. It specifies CASSTSGGALETQYF.

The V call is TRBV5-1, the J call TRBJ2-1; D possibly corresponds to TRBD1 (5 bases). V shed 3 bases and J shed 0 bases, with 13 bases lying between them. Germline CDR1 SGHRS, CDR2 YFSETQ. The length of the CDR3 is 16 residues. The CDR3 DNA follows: TGCGCCAGCAGCTCCATTAGACAGAGCTCCTACAATGAGCAGTTCTTC. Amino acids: CASSSIRQSSYNEQFF.

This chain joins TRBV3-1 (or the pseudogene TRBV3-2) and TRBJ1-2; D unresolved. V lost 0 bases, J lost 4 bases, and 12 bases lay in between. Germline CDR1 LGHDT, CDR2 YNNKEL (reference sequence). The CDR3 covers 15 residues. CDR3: CASSQDPPDSYGYTF. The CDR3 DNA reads TGTGCCAGCAGCCAAGATCCCCCAGACTCCTATGGCTACACCTTC.

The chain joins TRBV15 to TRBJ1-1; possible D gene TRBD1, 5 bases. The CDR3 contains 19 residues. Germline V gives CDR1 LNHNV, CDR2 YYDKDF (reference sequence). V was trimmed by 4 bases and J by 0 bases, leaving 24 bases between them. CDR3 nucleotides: TGTGCCACCAGCACCCGTCGGGGGGAAGCCCAAGGGGTGAACACTGAAGCTTTCTTT. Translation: CATSTRRGEAQGVNTEAFF.

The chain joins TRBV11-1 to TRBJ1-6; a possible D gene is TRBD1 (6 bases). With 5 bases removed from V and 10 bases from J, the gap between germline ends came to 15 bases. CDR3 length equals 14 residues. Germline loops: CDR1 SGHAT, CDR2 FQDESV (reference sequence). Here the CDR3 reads CASSPRDIRSPLHF. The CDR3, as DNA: TGTGCCAGCAGCCCCCGGGACATTCGATCACCCCTCCACTTT.

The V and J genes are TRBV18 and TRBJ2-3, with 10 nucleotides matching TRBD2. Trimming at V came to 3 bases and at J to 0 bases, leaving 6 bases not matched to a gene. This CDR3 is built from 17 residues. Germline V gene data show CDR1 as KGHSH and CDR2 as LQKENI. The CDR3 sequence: CASSPGSGGVSTDTQYF. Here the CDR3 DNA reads TGTGCCAGCTCACCTGGAAGCGGGGGGGTTAGCACAGATACGCAGTATTTT.